The next 10 T cell receptor beta chains were all read from a single sample in a study of regulatory T cells in long-lasting Graves disease. Time point reported: newly diagnosed GD, antithyroid drugs for less than 3 months. The TCR library used RNA extracted from PBMCs. Both iRepertoire HTBI primers and Arm-PCR of CDR3 regions were used to build the TCR beta libraries. TCRdb processed the multiplex PCR reads anew with MiXCR; each CDR3 protein has one entry. The sample consists of 500,000 or so distinct CDR3 sequences, 15% to 20% of them appearing once. The same specimen was also included in a second study, on T cells in Graves' hyperthyroidism and ophthalmopathy.

Sequencing used peripheral blood mononuclear cells (PBMCs), obtained at new diagnosis, from a patient treated with antithyroid drugs. The source is a man in his forties or fifties with Graves disease.

The chain is built from TRBV10-3 and TRBJ2-5; 8 bases align to TRBD1. Germline lookup yields CDR1 ENHRY and CDR2 SYGVKD. This CDR3 spans 15 amino acids. Trimming at V came to 7 bases and at J to 5 bases, leaving 12 bases not matched to a gene. CDR3 residues: CAIKGQEDSWETQYF. In DNA, the CDR3 is TGTGCCATCAAGGGACAGGAAGATTCATGGGAGACCCAGTACTTC.

This clonotype occurred many times. This rearrangement joins TRBV3-1 to TRBJ1-1; maybe TRBD1 (5 bases). This CDR3 contains 12 residues. The V gene's germline CDR1 is LGHDT and CDR2 YNNKEL (reference sequence). V shed 11 bases and J shed 0 bases, with 10 bases lying between them. The CDR3 DNA is TGTGCCGCACCGGGGGTGAACACTGAAGCTTTCTTT. It specifies CAAPGVNTEAFF.

In its sample, this clonotype was seen many times. The chain combines TRBV27 with TRBJ2-1, with D unclear. The CDR3 is 14 residues long. The V gene lost 4 bases and the J gene lost 4 bases, with 11 bases spanning the gap. Germline loops: CDR1 MNHEY, CDR2 SMNVEV (reference sequence). CDR3 nucleotide sequence: TGTGCCAGCAGTTCCCTAGATCTTTACAATGAGCAGTTCTTC. Translated, it gives CASSSLDLYNEQFF.

This sequence joins TRBV7-9 and TRBJ2-5, with 8 nucleotides matching TRBD1. Germline CDR1 and CDR2: SEHNR and FQNEAQ (reference sequence). The CDR3 has 15 amino acids. The ends lost 5 bases at V and 5 bases at J; junction bases unmatched: 10. CDR3 in amino acids: CASSPPETGEETQYF. The DNA of the CDR3 is TGTGCCAGCAGCCCTCCCGAGACAGGGGAGGAGACCCAGTACTTC.

This clonotype was seen repeatedly, ten times or more. The V call is TRBV3-1, the J call TRBJ2-5; D is ambiguous. Germline V gives CDR1 LGHDT, CDR2 YNNKEL (reference sequence). The V end lost 5 bases, the J end lost 1 base, and 11 bases lay between the germline ends. The CDR3 contains 14 residues. This CDR3 is CASSLRASQETQYF. CDR3 nucleotides: TGTGCCAGCAGCTTGAGAGCTTCCCAAGAGACCCAGTACTTC.

In its sample, this clonotype was seen many times. This chain uses TRBV2 with TRBJ2-1; D possibly matches TRBD1 or TRBD2 (5 bases each). The V and J ends lost 4 bases and 10 bases respectively, with 14 bases between them. Germline V lookup: CDR1 SNHLY, CDR2 FYNNEI. The CDR3 is made up of 13 amino acids. The CDR3 DNA follows: TGTGCCAGCAGTGGACAGCTAGCACGCGAGCAGTTCTTC. Amino acid sequence: CASSGQLAREQFF.

This clonotype has only a few counts. This sequence joins TRBV10-3 and TRBJ2-1, with 8 bases matching TRBD2. The CDR3 is 12 amino acids. The germline gives CDR1 ENHRY, CDR2 SYGVKD. This CDR3 reads CVTAGELDEQFF. CDR3 bases: TGTGTTACAGCGGGAGAACTAGATGAGCAGTTCTTC.

The J gene is TRBJ1-3, the V gene TRBV28; TRBD1 might be the D (6 bases). V was trimmed by 5 bases and J by 1 base, leaving 15 bases between them. Germline lookup yields CDR1 MDHEN and CDR2 SYDVKM. The CDR3 covers 16 residues. The CDR3 here is CASSLDPGQSGNTIYF. The CDR3 bases are TGTGCCAGCAGTCTTGACCCTGGACAGTCTGGAAACACCATATATTTT.

The chain has TRBV6-2 or TRBV6-3 and TRBJ2-1; 10 bases fit TRBD1. J gave up 2 bases and V 7 bases, and 2 bases lay outside the gene matches. The germline V gene has CDR1 MNHEY and CDR2 SVGEGT. CDR3 length: 14 residues. The CDR3 reads CASTGTGAYNEQFF. Written as DNA, the CDR3 is TGTGCCAGCACCGGGACAGGGGCCTACAATGAGCAGTTCTTC.

This clonotype was picked up many times. The chain has TRBV5-1 and TRBJ2-2; the D gene could be TRBD1 or TRBD2 (5 bases each). V was shortened by 4 bases and J by 7 bases, with 14 bases between the two germline ends. CDR1 and CDR2 (germline): SGHRS, YFSETQ. The CDR3 totals 14 residues. CDR3 sequence (DNA): TGCGCCAGCAGCCTGGGGACCTATGGCGGGGAGCTGTTTTTT. Translated: CASSLGTYGGELFF.